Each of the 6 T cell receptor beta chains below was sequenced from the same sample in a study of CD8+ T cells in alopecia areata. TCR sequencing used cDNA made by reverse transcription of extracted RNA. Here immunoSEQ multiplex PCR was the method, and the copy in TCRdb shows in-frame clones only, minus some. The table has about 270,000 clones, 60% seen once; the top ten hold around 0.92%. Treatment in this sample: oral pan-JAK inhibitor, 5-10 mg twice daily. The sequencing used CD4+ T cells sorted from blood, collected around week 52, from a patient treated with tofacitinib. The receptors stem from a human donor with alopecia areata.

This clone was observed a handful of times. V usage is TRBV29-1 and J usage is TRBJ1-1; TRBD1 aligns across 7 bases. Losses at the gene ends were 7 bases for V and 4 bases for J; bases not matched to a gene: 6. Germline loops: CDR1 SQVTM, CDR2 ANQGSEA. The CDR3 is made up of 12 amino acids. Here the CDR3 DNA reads TGCAGCGGCGGACAGGCGCCCACTGAAGCTTTCTTT. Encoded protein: CSGGQAPTEAFF.

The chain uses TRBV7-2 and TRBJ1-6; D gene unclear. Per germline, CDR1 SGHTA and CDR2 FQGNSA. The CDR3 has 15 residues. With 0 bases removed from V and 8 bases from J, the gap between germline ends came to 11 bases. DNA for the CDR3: TGTGCCAGCAGCTTAGCGCTTCCGTCAGATTCACCCCTCCACTTT. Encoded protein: CASSLALPSDSPLHF. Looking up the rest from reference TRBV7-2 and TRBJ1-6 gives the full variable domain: GAGVSQSPSNKVTEKGKDVELRCDPISGHTALYWYRQSLGQGLEFLIYFQGNSAPDKSGLPSDRFSAERTGGSVSTLTIQRTQQEDSAVYLCASSLALPSDSPLHFGNGTRLTVT.

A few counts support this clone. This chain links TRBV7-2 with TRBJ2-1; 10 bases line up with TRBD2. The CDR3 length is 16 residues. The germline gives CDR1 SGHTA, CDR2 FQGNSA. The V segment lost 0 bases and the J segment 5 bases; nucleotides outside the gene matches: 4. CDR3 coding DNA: TGTGCCAGCAGCTTAGCTAGCGGGGGGACCAACAATGAGCAGTTCTTC. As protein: CASSLASGGTNNEQFF.

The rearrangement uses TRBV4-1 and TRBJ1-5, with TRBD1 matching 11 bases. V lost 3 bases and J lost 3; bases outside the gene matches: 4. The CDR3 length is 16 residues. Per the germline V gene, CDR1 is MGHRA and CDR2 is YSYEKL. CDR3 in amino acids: CASSQGQGGTNQPQHF. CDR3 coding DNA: TGCGCCAGCAGCCAGGGACAGGGGGGGACCAATCAGCCCCAGCATTTT.

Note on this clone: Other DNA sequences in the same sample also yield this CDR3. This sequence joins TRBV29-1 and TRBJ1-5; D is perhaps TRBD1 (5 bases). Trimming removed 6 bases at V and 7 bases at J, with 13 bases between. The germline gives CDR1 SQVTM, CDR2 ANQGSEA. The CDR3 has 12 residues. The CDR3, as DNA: TGCAGCGTAGGGCAGGGAGGACAGCCCCAGCATTTT. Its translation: CSVGQGGQPQHF.

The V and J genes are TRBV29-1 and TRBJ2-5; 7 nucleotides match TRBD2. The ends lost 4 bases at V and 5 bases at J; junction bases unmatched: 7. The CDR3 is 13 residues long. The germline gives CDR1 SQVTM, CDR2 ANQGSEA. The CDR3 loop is CSVVTGGGETQYF. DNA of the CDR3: TGCAGCGTTGTAACCGGGGGAGGGGAGACCCAGTACTTC.